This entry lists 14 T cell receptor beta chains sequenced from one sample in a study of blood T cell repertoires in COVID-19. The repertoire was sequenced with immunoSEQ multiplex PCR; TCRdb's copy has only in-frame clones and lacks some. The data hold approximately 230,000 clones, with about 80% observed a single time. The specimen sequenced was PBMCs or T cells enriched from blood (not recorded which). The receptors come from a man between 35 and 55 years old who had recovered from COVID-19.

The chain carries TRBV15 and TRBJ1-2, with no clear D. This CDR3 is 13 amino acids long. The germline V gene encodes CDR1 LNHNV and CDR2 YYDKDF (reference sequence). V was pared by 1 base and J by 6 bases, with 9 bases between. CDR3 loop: CATSRVQADGYTF. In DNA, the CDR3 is TGTGCCACCAGCAGAGTGCAAGCGGATGGCTACACCTTC.

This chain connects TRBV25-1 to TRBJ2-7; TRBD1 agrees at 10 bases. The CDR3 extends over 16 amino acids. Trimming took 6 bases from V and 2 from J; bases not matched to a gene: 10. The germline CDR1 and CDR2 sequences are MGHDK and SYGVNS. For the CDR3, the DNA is TGTGCCAGCAGCGCTACACCGGGACAGGGGACCTACGAGCAGTACTTC. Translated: CASSATPGQGTYEQYF.

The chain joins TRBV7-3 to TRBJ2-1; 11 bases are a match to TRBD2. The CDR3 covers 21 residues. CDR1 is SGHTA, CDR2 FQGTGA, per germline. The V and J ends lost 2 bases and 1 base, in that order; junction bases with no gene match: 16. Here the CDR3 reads CASSLGSLSSGRATSYNEQFF. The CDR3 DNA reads TGTGCCAGCAGCTTAGGTTCGCTTAGTAGCGGGAGGGCCACGTCCTACAATGAGCAGTTCTTC.

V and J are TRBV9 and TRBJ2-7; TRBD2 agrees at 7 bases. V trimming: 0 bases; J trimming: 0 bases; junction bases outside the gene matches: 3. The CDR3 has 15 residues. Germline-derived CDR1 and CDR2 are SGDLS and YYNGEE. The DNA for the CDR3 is TGTGCCAGCAGCGTAGATAGCGGGTCCTCCTACGAGCAGTACTTC. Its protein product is CASSVDSGSSYEQYF.

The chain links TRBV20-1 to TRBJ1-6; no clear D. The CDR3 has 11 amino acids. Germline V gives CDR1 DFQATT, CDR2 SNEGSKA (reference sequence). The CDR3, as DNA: TGCAGCTCCTACGGGAATTCACCCCTCCACTTT. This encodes CSSYGNSPLHF.

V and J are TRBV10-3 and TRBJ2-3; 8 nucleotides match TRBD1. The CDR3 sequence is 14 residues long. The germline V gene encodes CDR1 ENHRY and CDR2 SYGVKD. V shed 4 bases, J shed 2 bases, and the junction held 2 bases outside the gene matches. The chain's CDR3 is CAISGTGTTDTQYF. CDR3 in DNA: TGTGCCATCAGTGGGACAGGGACCACAGATACGCAGTATTTT.

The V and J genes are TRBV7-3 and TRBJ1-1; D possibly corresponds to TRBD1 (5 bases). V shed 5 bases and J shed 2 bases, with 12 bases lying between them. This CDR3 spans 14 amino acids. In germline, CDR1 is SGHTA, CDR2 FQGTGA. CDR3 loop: CASSPHDSNTEAFF. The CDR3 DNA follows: TGTGCCAGCAGCCCACACGACAGCAACACTGAAGCTTTCTTT.

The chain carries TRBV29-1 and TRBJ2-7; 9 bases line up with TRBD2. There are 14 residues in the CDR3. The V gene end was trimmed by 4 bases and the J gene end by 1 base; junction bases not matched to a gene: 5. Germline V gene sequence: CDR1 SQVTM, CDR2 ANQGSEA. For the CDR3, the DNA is TGCAGCGTTGCTGCGGGAGGGCGGTCCTACGAGCAGTACTTC. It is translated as CSVAAGGRSYEQYF.

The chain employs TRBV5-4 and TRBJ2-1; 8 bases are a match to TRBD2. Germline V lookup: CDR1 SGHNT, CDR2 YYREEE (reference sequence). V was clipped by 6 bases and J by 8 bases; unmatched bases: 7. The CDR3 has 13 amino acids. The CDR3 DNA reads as TGTGCCAGCAAAAACGGGGGGGGCGATGAGCAGTTCTTC. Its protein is CASKNGGGDEQFF.

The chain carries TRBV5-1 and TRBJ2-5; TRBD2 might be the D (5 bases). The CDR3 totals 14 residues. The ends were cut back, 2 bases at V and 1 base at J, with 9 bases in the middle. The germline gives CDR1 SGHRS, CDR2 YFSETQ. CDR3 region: CASSLAEVQETQYF. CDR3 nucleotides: TGCGCCAGCAGCTTAGCGGAGGTCCAAGAGACCCAGTACTTC.

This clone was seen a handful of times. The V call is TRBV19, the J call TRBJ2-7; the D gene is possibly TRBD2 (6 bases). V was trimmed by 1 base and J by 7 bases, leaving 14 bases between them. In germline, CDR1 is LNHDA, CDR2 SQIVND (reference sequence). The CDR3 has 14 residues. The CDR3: CASSIGHGGVEQYF. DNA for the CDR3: TGTGCCAGTAGTATAGGACACGGCGGGGTAGAGCAGTACTTC.

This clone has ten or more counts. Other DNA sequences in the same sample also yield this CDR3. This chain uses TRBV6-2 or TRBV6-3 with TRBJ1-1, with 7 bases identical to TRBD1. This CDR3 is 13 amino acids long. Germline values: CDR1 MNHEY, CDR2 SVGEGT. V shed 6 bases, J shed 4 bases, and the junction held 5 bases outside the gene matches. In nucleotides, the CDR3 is TGTGCCAGCAGATACAGGGGTGGCACTGAAGCTTTCTTT. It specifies CASRYRGGTEAFF.

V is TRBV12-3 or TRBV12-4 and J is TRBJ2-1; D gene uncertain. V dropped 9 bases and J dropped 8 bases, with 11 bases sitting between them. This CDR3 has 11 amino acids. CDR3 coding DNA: TGTGCCAGTAAGAGATTGGATGAGCAGTTCTTC. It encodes CASKRLDEQFF.

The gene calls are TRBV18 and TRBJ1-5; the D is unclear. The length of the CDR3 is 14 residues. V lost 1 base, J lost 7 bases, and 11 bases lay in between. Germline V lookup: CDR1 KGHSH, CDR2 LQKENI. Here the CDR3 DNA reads TGTGCCAGCTCACCACAAGAGGGCGGGCAGCCCCAGCATTTT. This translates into CASSPQEGGQPQHF.